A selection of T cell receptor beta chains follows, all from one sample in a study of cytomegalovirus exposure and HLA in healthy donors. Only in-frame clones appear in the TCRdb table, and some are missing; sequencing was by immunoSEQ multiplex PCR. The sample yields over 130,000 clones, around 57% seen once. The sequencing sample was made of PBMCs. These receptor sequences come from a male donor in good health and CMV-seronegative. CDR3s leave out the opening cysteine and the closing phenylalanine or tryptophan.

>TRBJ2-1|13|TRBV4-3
ASSQAGQLNNEQF
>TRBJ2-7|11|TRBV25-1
ASSRQGAYEQY
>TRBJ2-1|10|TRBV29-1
SVAWGTNEQF
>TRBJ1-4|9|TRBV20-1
SVRSLEKLF
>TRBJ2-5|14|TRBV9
ASSATRGTVEETQY
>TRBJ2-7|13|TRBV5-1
ASSFGSGGADEQY
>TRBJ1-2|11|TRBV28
ASSFQGSYGYT
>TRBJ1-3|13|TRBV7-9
ASSLTGATGNTIY
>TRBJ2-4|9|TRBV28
ASSLENIQY
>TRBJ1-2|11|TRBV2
ASTLGQGVGYT
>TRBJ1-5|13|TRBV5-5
ASSFGQGKNQPQH
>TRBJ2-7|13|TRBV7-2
ASSPRQGAFYEQY
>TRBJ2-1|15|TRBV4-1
ASSQAGTGGPSNEQF
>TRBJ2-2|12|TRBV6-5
GGRGPADTGELF
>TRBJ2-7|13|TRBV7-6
ASSPEQGKGGEQY
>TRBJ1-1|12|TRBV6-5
ASSYGVSTTEAF
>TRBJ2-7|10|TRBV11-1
ASSLRGVKQY
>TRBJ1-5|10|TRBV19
ASSTMGPTVY
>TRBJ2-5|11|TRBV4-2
ASSLSVEETQY
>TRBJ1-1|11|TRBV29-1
SARTSSRTEAF
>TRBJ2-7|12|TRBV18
ASSPGGGVYEQY
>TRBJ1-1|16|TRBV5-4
ASSLAQGRFFRNTEAF
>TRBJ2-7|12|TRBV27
ASNSRDRPLEQY
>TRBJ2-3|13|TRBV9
ASTETWGVSDTQY
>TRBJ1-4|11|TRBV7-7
ASSLYINEKLF
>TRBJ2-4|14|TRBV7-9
ASSYDRGLAKNIQY